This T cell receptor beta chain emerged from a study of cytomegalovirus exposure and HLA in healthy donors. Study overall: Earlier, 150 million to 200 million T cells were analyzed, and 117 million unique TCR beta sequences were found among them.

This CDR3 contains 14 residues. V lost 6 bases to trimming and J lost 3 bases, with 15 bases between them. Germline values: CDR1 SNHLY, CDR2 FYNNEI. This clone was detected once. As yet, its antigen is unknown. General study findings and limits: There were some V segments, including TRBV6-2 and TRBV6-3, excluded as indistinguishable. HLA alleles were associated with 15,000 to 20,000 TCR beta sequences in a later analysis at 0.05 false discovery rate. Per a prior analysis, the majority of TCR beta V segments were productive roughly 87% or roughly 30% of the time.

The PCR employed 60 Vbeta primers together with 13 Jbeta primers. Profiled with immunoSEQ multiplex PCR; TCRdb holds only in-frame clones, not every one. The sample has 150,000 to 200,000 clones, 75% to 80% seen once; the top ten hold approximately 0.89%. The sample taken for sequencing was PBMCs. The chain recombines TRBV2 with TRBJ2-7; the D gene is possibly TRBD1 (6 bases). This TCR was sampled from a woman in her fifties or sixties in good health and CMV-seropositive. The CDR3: CASSLTGDNYEQYF. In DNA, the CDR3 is TGTGCCAGCAGCTTGACTGGGGACAACTACGAGCAGTACTTC.